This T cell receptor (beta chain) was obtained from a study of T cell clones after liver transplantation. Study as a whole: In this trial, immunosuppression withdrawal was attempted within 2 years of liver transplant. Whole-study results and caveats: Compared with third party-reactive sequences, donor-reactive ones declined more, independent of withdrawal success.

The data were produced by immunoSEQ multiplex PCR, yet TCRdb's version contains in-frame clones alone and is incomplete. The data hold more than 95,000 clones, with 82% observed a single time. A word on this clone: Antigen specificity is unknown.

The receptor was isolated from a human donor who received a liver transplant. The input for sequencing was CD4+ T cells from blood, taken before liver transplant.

Written as DNA, the CDR3 is TGTGCCAGCAGACAGGGGGCGGCCACCGGGGAGCTGTTTTTT. It is translated as CASRQGAATGELFF. The chain has TRBV6-1 and TRBJ2-2, with 9 bases fitting TRBD1. Germline CDR1 and CDR2: MNHNS and SASEGT. The CDR3 is 14 residues long. With V trimmed by 6 bases and J by 4 bases, 3 bases remained unmatched.